These 17 T cell receptor beta chains came from one sample sequenced in a study of graft-versus-host responses after intestinal transplantation. The antigens of these receptors remain unknown. Using immunoSEQ multiplex PCR, the repertoire was profiled, and TCRdb retains in-frame clones only, with some absent. The table shows about 110,000 clones, with 85% to 95% occurring only once. The sample was unstimulated CD4+ T cells sorted from spleen or lymph node cells, taken before transplant. These receptors came from a human donor who was the organ donor for an intestinal transplant.

This chain uses TRBV6-5 with TRBJ2-4; unclear D gene. Germline CDR1 reads MNHEY; CDR2 reads SVGAGI. V was shortened by 0 bases and J by 0 bases, with 0 bases between the two germline ends. This CDR3 has 13 amino acids. CDR3 protein: CASSYSAKNIQYF. The CDR3 nucleotides are TGTGCCAGCAGTTACTCAGCCAAAAACATTCAGTACTTC.

The chain carries TRBV10-3 and TRBJ2-7; 10 bases are shared with TRBD2. The CDR3 is 14 amino acids. J lost 2 bases, V lost 7 bases, and 5 bases had no gene match. The germline V gene has CDR1 ENHRY and CDR2 SYGVKD. CDR3 residues: CAIMPAGGPYEQYF. CDR3 bases: TGTGCCATCATGCCAGCGGGAGGGCCCTACGAGCAGTACTTC.

This chain connects TRBV7-3 to TRBJ2-5; D is tentatively TRBD1 or TRBD2 (5 bases each). This CDR3 is 15 amino acids long. Germline CDR1 SGHTA, CDR2 FQGTGA. The germline V and J ends were trimmed by 2 bases and 2 bases, with 12 bases remaining between them. For the CDR3, the DNA is TGTGCCAGCAGCTTAGGGGGAGAGGGGCAAGAGACCCAGTACTTC. Protein sequence: CASSLGGEGQETQYF.

J is TRBJ2-3 and V is TRBV5-1, with unresolved D. Germline V gene sequence: CDR1 SGHRS, CDR2 YFSETQ. Trimming pared 0 bases from V and 1 base from J, leaving 9 bases between. This CDR3 is 15 amino acids long. The DNA of the CDR3 is TGCGCCAGCAGCTTGGGCCAGCCGGGCACAGATACGCAGTATTTT. Amino acid sequence: CASSLGQPGTDTQYF.

The rearrangement uses TRBV11-2 and TRBJ2-1, with D possibly matching TRBD2 (5 bases). The CDR3 is 14 residues long. The germline V gene encodes CDR1 SGHAT and CDR2 FQNNGV. Deletions cut 5 bases from V and 12 bases from J, with 20 bases between. The CDR3 reads CASSPTPAGLGQFF. The CDR3 nucleotides read TGTGCCAGCAGCCCGACCCCGGCGGGCCTGGGGCAGTTCTTC.

This sequence joins TRBV30 and TRBJ2-7; 8 positions agree with TRBD2. Germline V CDR1 and CDR2: GTSNPN, SVGIG (reference sequence). This CDR3 contains 15 residues. J lost 1 base, V lost 2 bases, and 7 bases had no gene match. The CDR3 spells CAWSRARGGSYEQYF. CDR3 in DNA: TGTGCCTGGAGTCGTGCCCGGGGGGGATCCTACGAGCAGTACTTC. Complete variable domain (other parts from reference TRBV30 and TRBJ2-7): SQTIHQWPATLVQPVGSPLSLECTVEGTSNPNLYWYRQAAGRGLQLLFYSVGIGQISSEVPQNLSASRPQDRQFILSSKKLLLSDSGFYLCAWSRARGGSYEQYFGPGTRLTVT.

DNA for the CDR3: TGCAGTGCTAGAACACAAGAGACCCAGTACTTC. Amino acid sequence: CSARTQETQYF. The chain recombines TRBV20-1 with TRBJ2-5; D is ambiguous. The length of the CDR3 is 11 residues. V lost 2 bases and J lost 2, with 3 bases in between. The germline gives CDR1 DFQATT, CDR2 SNEGSKA (reference sequence).

A single count supports this clone. This chain joins TRBV7-2 and TRBJ1-5, with a weak D call TRBD1 (5 bases). Between the trimmed V and J ends, which lost 5 bases and 0 bases, there was a span of 11 bases. CDR3 length equals 15 residues. CDR1 is SGHTA, CDR2 FQGNSA, per germline. Here the CDR3 reads CASSLEGSSNQPQHF. The DNA of the CDR3 is TGTGCCAGCAGCCTCGAGGGGAGTAGCAATCAGCCCCAGCATTTT.

This clone was seen a single time. The sample has other DNA sequences that encode this CDR3 too. V is TRBV19 and J is TRBJ1-5; tentative D call: TRBD1 (5 bases). The CDR3 spans 13 residues. The germline V and J ends were trimmed by 5 bases and 2 bases, with 7 bases remaining between them. Looked up from germline, CDR1 is LNHDA and CDR2 is SQIVND (reference sequence). Written as DNA, the CDR3 is TGTGCCAGTAGTGGGGGAGGCAATCAGCCCCAGCATTTT. Its protein product is CASSGGGNQPQHF.

V gene TRBV6-1 combines with J gene TRBJ2-3; D not resolved. V was pared by 6 bases and J by 2 bases, with 12 bases between. The CDR3 length is 14 residues. The germline V gene encodes CDR1 MNHNS and CDR2 SASEGT. CDR3 amino acids: CASSSQRHTDTQYF. The CDR3 nucleotides read TGTGCCAGCAGCTCCCAGAGACACACAGATACGCAGTATTTT.

The chain is built from TRBV6-4 and TRBJ2-3, with TRBD2 matching over 8 bases. This CDR3 has 15 amino acids. Germline values: CDR1 MRHNA, CDR2 SNTAGT. With V trimmed by 6 bases and J by 4 bases, 9 bases remained unmatched. The CDR3, as DNA: TGTGCCAGCAGCGTCGGAGCGGGAGTTGCAGATACGCAGTATTTT. Amino acid sequence: CASSVGAGVADTQYF.

The chain couples TRBV28 to TRBJ2-7; possibly TRBD2 for D (7 bases). The CDR3 covers 15 residues. Trimming took off 7 bases at V and 3 bases at J, with 19 bases between the two ends. CDR1 is MDHEN and CDR2 is SYDVKM in the germline V gene. The CDR3, as DNA: TGTGCCAGCATCAAATCCGGGGGGCCCTTCTACGAGCAGTACTTC. This codes for CASIKSGGPFYEQYF.

The chain combines TRBV7-6 with TRBJ2-3; 7 bases line up with TRBD2. V lost 4 bases and J lost 3; bases outside the gene matches: 7. Germline-derived CDR1 and CDR2 are SGHVS and FNYEAQ. CDR3 length: 15 residues. In DNA, the CDR3 is TGTGCCAGCAGCTCACTAGCGATTGGGACAGATACGCAGTATTTT. Its protein product is CASSSLAIGTDTQYF.

The chain recombines TRBV6-1 with TRBJ2-5; D possibly corresponds to TRBD1 (5 bases). The CDR3 consists of 13 residues. The V gene's germline CDR1 is MNHNS and CDR2 SASEGT. The V and J ends lost 6 bases and 0 bases respectively, with 8 bases between them. The CDR3 here is CASSYRYQETQYF. Here the CDR3 DNA reads TGTGCCAGCAGCTACAGGTACCAAGAGACCCAGTACTTC.

Written as DNA, the CDR3 is TGCGCCAGCAGCTTGTCACAGGGCGGGTATGGCTACACCTTC. This gives the protein CASSLSQGGYGYTF. The V call is TRBV5-1, the J call TRBJ1-2, with D perhaps TRBD1 (6 bases). Looked up from germline, CDR1 is SGHRS and CDR2 is YFSETQ. Trimming removed 1 base at V and 5 bases at J, with 12 bases between. This CDR3 has 14 residues.

The rearrangement links TRBV7-3 to TRBJ2-2; 9 bases match TRBD1. The CDR3 has 16 amino acids. Per the germline V gene, CDR1 is SGHTA and CDR2 is FQGTGA. Germline trimming cut 4 bases from V and 2 bases from J; bases unmatched to any gene: 5. The CDR3 loop reads CASSSAQGANTGELFF. The CDR3 DNA reads TGTGCCAGCAGCTCCGCACAGGGGGCTAACACCGGGGAGCTGTTTTTT.

V is TRBV19 and J is TRBJ1-3; D is uncertain. Looked up from germline, CDR1 is LNHDA and CDR2 is SQIVND (reference sequence). This CDR3 has 15 amino acids. Trimming took off 6 bases at V and 4 bases at J, with 16 bases between the two ends. CDR3 DNA sequence: TGTGCCAGTAGGCCGCCTCCGCTGACGGGAAACACCATATATTTT. Its translation: CASRPPPLTGNTIYF.